These 25 T cell receptor beta chains were all obtained from the same sample, sequenced in a study of T cell responses to AZD1222 COVID-19 vaccine. Generated by immunoSEQ multiplex PCR, the TCRdb table keeps only in-frame clones and is missing some. The sample contains about 160,000 clones, around 93% of which appear only once. This specimen was peripheral blood, taken 28 days after the second AZD1222 dose. All receptors derive from an adult who received the AZD1222 COVID-19 vaccine.

This clone was seen a handful of times. This chain uses TRBV21-1 with TRBJ2-3; TRBD1 reflects the table's D call only, with no check against the DNA. TRBV21-1 is a recognized pseudogene. CDR3 length: 16 residues. The CDR3 DNA follows: TGTGCCAGCAGCTCCCAGGGTGATGGTGGCACAGATACGCAGTATTTT. Residues: CASSSQGDGGTDTQYF.

The chain is built from TRBV9 and TRBJ2-7; tentatively, D is TRBD1 or TRBD2 (5 bases each). CDR1 and CDR2 (germline): SGDLS, YYNGEE. This CDR3 contains 14 residues. Trimming took off 4 bases at V and 6 bases at J, with 17 bases between the two ends. In DNA, the CDR3 is TGTGCCAGCAGCCCCGGGACGGCTAGATCCGAGCAGTACTTC. This translates into CASSPGTARSEQYF.

This chain links TRBV2 with TRBJ2-3; TRBD2 matches at 9 bases. Germline loops: CDR1 SNHLY, CDR2 FYNNEI. This CDR3 is built from 14 residues. With V trimmed by 7 bases and J by 4 bases, 6 bases remained unmatched. CDR3 bases: TGTGCCAGCAAGGCGGGGGGGCCCTCAGATACGCAGTATTTT. Translating it yields CASKAGGPSDTQYF.

The chain combines TRBV19 with TRBJ1-1, with D possibly matching TRBD1 (6 bases). The CDR3 runs to 11 residues. Deletions cut 9 bases from V and 6 bases from J, with 11 bases between. The germline CDR1 and CDR2 sequences are LNHDA and SQIVND (reference sequence). For the CDR3, the DNA is TGTGCCAGCCGAGGGGGATCTGAAGCTTTCTTT. It is translated as CASRGGSEAFF.

This clone was detected only once. This chain links TRBV20-1 with TRBJ1-5, with D maybe TRBD1 (6 bases). Germline CDR1 is DFQATT and CDR2 is SNEGSKA (reference sequence). V was shortened by 3 bases and J by 3 bases, with 9 bases between the two germline ends. CDR3 length equals 13 residues. CDR3 sequence reads: CSASRGANQPQHF. For the CDR3, the DNA is TGCAGTGCTAGTAGGGGGGCCAATCAGCCCCAGCATTTT.

A note on this clone: In the same sample, other DNA sequences code for this CDR3. This chain links TRBV21-1 with TRBJ2-2; the D segment call TRBD1 is taken from the table without a DNA check. TRBV21-1 is a pseudogene. The CDR3 runs to 20 residues. The CDR3 protein is CASSNAFPGQGKPNTGELFF. CDR3 bases: TGTGCCAGCAGCAACGCCTTCCCGGGACAGGGGAAGCCGAACACCGGGGAGCTGTTTTTT.

The chain uses TRBV28 and TRBJ1-2, with D possibly matching TRBD1 (6 bases). This CDR3 comprises 15 residues. With 6 bases removed from V and 4 bases from J, the gap between germline ends came to 18 bases. Germline V CDR1 and CDR2: MDHEN, SYDVKM. The CDR3 loop reads CASSQGGRGGYGYTF. CDR3 DNA sequence: TGTGCCAGCAGCCAAGGGGGGAGAGGCGGCTATGGCTACACCTTC.

This chain joins TRBV9 and TRBJ2-1; tentatively, D is TRBD2 (5 bases). The germline V and J ends were trimmed by 2 bases and 6 bases, with 9 bases remaining between them. Germline lookup yields CDR1 SGDLS and CDR2 YYNGEE. CDR3 length: 13 residues. The CDR3 spells CASSVPSSNEQFF. DNA of the CDR3: TGTGCCAGCAGCGTTCCTAGCTCCAATGAGCAGTTCTTC.

This clone came up once. This rearrangement joins TRBV18 to TRBJ1-1, with D possibly being TRBD1 (5 bases). V was pared by 3 bases and J by 3 bases, with 8 bases between. CDR3 length: 13 residues. The germline CDR1 and CDR2 sequences are KGHSH and LQKENI. The CDR3 spells CASSPGTDTEAFF. CDR3 sequence (DNA): TGTGCCAGCTCACCGGGGACTGACACTGAAGCTTTCTTT.

This clone was recorded once. The CDR3 DNA follows: TGTGCCAGCAGCCCCGCCCGGTCGGGGAGGACGGGCACTGAAGCTTTCTTT. Translation gives CASSPARSGRTGTEAFF. The chain employs TRBV27 and TRBJ1-1; D is undetermined. Germline CDR1 and CDR2: MNHEY and SMNVEV (reference sequence). CDR3 length: 17 amino acids. Trimming cost V 6 bases and J 4 bases, with 24 bases left between them.

Written as DNA, the CDR3 is TGTGCCGCTCTCTTATCCATGAACACTGAAGCTTTCTTT. Encoded protein: CAALLSMNTEAFF. The chain joins TRBV28 to TRBJ1-1, with no clear D. The CDR3 is 13 residues long. Germline loops: CDR1 MDHEN, CDR2 SYDVKM. With 11 bases removed from V and 0 bases from J, the gap between germline ends came to 13 bases.

The chain recombines TRBV5-1 with TRBJ1-4, with D unresolved. The CDR3 spans 14 residues. Per the germline V gene, CDR1 is SGHRS and CDR2 is YFSETQ. Trimming cost V 4 bases and J 4 bases, with 11 bases left between them. This CDR3 is CASSMDGFNEKLFF. DNA for the CDR3: TGCGCCAGCAGCATGGACGGGTTTAATGAAAAACTGTTTTTT.

The chain couples TRBV14 to TRBJ1-6; D is undetermined. V was pared by 1 base and J by 0 bases, with 10 bases between. This CDR3 spans 17 amino acids. CDR1 and CDR2 (germline): SGHDN, FVKESK. CDR3: CASSQGALSSYNSPLHF. CDR3 DNA sequence: TGTGCCAGCAGCCAAGGGGCCCTGAGCTCCTATAATTCACCCCTCCACTTT.

This chain joins TRBV11-2 and TRBJ2-1, with a weak D call TRBD2 (6 bases). The CDR3 extends over 16 amino acids. Germline V CDR1 and CDR2: SGHAT, FQNNGV. V was cut by 1 base and J by 4 bases, with 14 bases left in between. CDR3 DNA: TGTGCCAGCAGCTTAGCTGGGGCGGGATTATACAATGAGCAGTTCTTC. It is translated as CASSLAGAGLYNEQFF.

The gene calls are TRBV4-2 and TRBJ2-1, with D tentatively TRBD2 (6 bases). From germline, CDR1 is LGHNA and CDR2 YNFKEQ. The CDR3 contains 18 residues. V was trimmed by 2 bases and J by 2 bases, leaving 19 bases between them. The CDR3 DNA sequence: TGTGCCAGCAGCCAATTCGGGAGCGGAGCCACCCCCTACAATGAGCAGTTCTTC. Encoded protein: CASSQFGSGATPYNEQFF.

The CDR3, as DNA: TGTGCCAGCAGCCCTCGTCCCCGGGCCCCTCCTAACTATGGCTACACCTTC. Its protein product is CASSPRPRAPPNYGYTF. The rearrangement uses TRBV21-1 and TRBJ1-2. TRBV21-1 counts as a pseudogene. The CDR3 runs to 17 residues.

The rearrangement links TRBV6-1 to TRBJ2-2; 10 nucleotides line up with TRBD2. This CDR3 is 15 amino acids long. Trimming took 2 bases from V and 6 from J; bases not matched to a gene: 3. Germline lookup yields CDR1 MNHNS and CDR2 SASEGT. The CDR3 region is CASSELAGEAGELFF. In DNA, the CDR3 is TGTGCCAGCAGTGAACTAGCGGGAGAGGCCGGGGAGCTGTTTTTT.

The chain has TRBV7-2 and TRBJ2-5; 7 nucleotides line up with TRBD1. The germline gives CDR1 SGHTA, CDR2 FQGNSA. V lost 0 bases and J lost 1; bases outside the gene matches: 8. The CDR3 contains 17 residues. The CDR3 coding sequence is TGTGCCAGCAGCTTAGCATCAGGGGCAGGGGGCCAAGAGACCCAGTACTTC. Translating it yields CASSLASGAGGQETQYF.

The chain couples TRBV10-3 to TRBJ2-7, with D possibly being TRBD2 (6 bases). The CDR3 has 13 amino acids. The germline gives CDR1 ENHRY, CDR2 SYGVKD. V gave up 10 bases and J gave up 2 bases, with 15 bases separating them. In DNA, the CDR3 is TGTGCCACCTCCGGGACTCCCGCCTACGAGCAGTACTTC. Translating gives CATSGTPAYEQYF.

The CDR3 sequence: CASSAGMNTEAFF. The CDR3 nucleotides read TGTGCCAGCAGCGCAGGGATGAACACTGAAGCTTTCTTT. J is TRBJ1-1 and V is TRBV6-5; tentative D call: TRBD1 (5 bases). V lost 6 bases and J 0 bases, leaving 8 bases between the germline ends. The CDR3 totals 13 residues. Germline V gene sequence: CDR1 MNHEY, CDR2 SVGAGI.

V and J are TRBV9 and TRBJ2-2; the match to TRBD2 covers 7 bases. CDR1 and CDR2 from the germline V gene are SGDLS and YYNGEE. The length of the CDR3 is 15 residues. With V trimmed by 6 bases and J by 1 base, 6 bases remained unmatched. CDR3 in DNA: TGTGCCAGCAACACGGGGGGACGGAACACCGGGGAGCTGTTTTTT. Amino acid sequence: CASNTGGRNTGELFF.

This chain links TRBV6-6 with TRBJ1-1; D gene ambiguous. CDR1 and CDR2 (germline): MNHNY, SVGAGI (reference sequence). V gave up 6 bases and J gave up 4 bases, with 18 bases separating them. The CDR3 length is 15 residues. This CDR3 is CASSPRSALTTEAFF. For the CDR3, the DNA is TGTGCCAGCAGCCCCAGATCGGCTTTGACCACTGAAGCTTTCTTT.

This clone was recorded once. The rearrangement links TRBV9 to TRBJ1-1; 8 bases agree with TRBD1. The CDR3 has 19 amino acids. The V gene's germline CDR1 is SGDLS and CDR2 YYNGEE. V dropped 1 base and J dropped 5; count of bases not matched to a gene: 19. As DNA, the CDR3 is TGTGCCAGCAGCGTATCCGGACAGGGTCGACTACGGAGTGGAACTGAAGCTTTCTTT. Protein sequence: CASSVSGQGRLRSGTEAFF.

CDR3 nucleotides: TGTGCCAGCCGAATAGCGGGAGGAGAGACCCAGTACTTC. Translation gives CASRIAGGETQYF. This rearrangement joins TRBV11-3 to TRBJ2-5; 10 bases agree with TRBD2. This CDR3 comprises 13 residues. Germline-derived CDR1 and CDR2 are SGHNT and YENEEA. The junction had 4 bases not matched to a gene; V was cut back by 8 bases and J by 4 bases.

The chain recombines TRBV5-8 with TRBJ1-4; the match to TRBD1 covers 8 bases. Germline V gene lookup returns CDR1 SGHTS and CDR2 YDEGEE. The V gene end was trimmed by 0 bases and the J gene end by 0 bases; junction bases not matched to a gene: 4. CDR3 length: 17 amino acids. CDR3 protein: CASSLDRGDATNEKLFF. As DNA, the CDR3 is TGTGCCAGCAGCTTGGACAGGGGGGATGCAACTAATGAAAAACTGTTTTTT.